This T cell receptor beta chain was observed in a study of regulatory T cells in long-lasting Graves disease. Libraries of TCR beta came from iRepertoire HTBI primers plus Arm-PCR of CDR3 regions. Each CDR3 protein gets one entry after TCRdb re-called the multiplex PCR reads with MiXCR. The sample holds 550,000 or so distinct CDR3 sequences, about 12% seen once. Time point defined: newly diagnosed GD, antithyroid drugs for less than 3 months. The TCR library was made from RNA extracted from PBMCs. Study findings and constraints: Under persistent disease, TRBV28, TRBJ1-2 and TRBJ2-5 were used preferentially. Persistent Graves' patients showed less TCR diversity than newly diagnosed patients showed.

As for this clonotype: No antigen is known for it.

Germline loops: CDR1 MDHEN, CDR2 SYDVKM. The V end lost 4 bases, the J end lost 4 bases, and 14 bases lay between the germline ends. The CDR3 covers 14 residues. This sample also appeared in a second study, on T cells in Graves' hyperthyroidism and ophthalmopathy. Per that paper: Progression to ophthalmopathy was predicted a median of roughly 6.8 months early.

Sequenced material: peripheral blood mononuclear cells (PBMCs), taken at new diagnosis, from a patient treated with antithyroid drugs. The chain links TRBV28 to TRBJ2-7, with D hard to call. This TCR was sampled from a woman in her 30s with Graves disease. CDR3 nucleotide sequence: TGTGCCAGCAGTTCCGGTTTACGGGCTTACGAGCAGTACTTC. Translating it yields CASSSGLRAYEQYF.